A single sample is the source of the 26 T cell receptor beta chains below, sequenced in a study of blood T cells in healthy people across ages. Through a sample-barcoded 5' primer and a J-beta primer mix, a second PCR was run for roughly 6 to 12 cycles. MiXCR, run by TCRdb on the 5' RACE reads, gives a single entry per CDR3 protein. The sample carries 1.4 million or so distinct CDR3 sequences, under 55% recorded once. Sequencing input: blood. The receptors derive from a woman younger than 35 in good health.

V usage is TRBV6-2 or TRBV6-3 and J usage is TRBJ2-1, with 11 bases matching TRBD2. The junction had 5 bases not matched to a gene; V was cut back by 0 bases and J by 10 bases. The CDR3 loop spans 15 amino acids. Germline loops: CDR1 MNHEY, CDR2 SVGEGT. The DNA for the CDR3 is TGTGCCAGCAGTTACTCCGGGACTAGCGGCTACGAGCAGTTCTTC. It is translated as CASSYSGTSGYEQFF.

J is TRBJ2-7 and V is TRBV7-2, with 10 positions matching TRBD1. V gave up 5 bases and J gave up 2 bases; unmatched junction bases: 12. CDR1 and CDR2 (germline): SGHTA, FQGNSA. The CDR3 runs to 17 residues. CDR3 loop: CASSGDRGRARTYEQYF. The CDR3 DNA is TGTGCCAGCAGCGGTGACAGGGGGCGAGCCCGTACCTACGAGCAGTACTTC.

CDR3 loop: CASSVDPNEQFF. In DNA form, the CDR3 reads TGTGCCAGCAGCGTCGACCCCAATGAGCAGTTCTTC. The chain couples TRBV9 to TRBJ2-1, with no clear D. Germline CDR1 and CDR2: SGDLS and YYNGEE. The ends were cut back, 2 bases at V and 6 bases at J, with 6 bases in the middle. The CDR3 has 12 amino acids.

This chain connects TRBV24-1 to TRBJ2-1; 7 nucleotides line up with TRBD1. CDR1 and CDR2 (germline): KGHDR, SFDVKD. Unmatched junction bases numbered 4, after V lost 4 bases and J lost 8 bases. The CDR3 is 13 residues long. CDR3 loop: CATSDPTGYEQFF. CDR3 bases: TGTGCCACCAGTGACCCGACAGGGTATGAGCAGTTCTTC.

This clonotype was observed once. At one of its ends the junction is not consistent with the germline gene, which may arise from a read error. This chain connects TRBV6-5 to TRBJ2-4; D is possibly TRBD1 or TRBD2 (5 bases each). The DNA end is more similar to TRBJ2-7, so the J call may be wrong. Germline V CDR1 and CDR2: MNHEY, SVGAGI. The CDR3 is 14 amino acids. The CDR3 loop reads CASSDSNLGDEQYF. In nucleotides, the CDR3 is TGTGCCAGCAGTGACTCCAATTTGGGGGACGAGCAGTACTTC.

The chain employs TRBV4-1 and TRBJ1-2, with 8 positions matching TRBD1. Trimming took 6 bases from V and 7 from J; bases not matched to a gene: 13. The length of the CDR3 is 15 residues. Germline V gives CDR1 MGHRA, CDR2 YSYEKL. The CDR3 reads CASRRQGKLLGGYTF. The CDR3 DNA is TGCGCCAGCAGGAGACAGGGGAAGCTTTTGGGTGGCTACACCTTC.

This clonotype showed up just a few times. The J gene is TRBJ2-5, the V gene TRBV12-3 or TRBV12-4, with a possible D match to TRBD1 (5 bases). Trimming stripped 2 bases from V and 2 bases from J, with 18 bases between. The CDR3 contains 17 residues. In nucleotides, the CDR3 is TGTGCCAGCAGTTTAAGCTACCCAGGGCTGCAACAAGAGACCCAGTACTTC. It encodes CASSLSYPGLQQETQYF.

This clonotype is a singleton in its sample. The chain is built from TRBV7-9 and TRBJ2-5; unclear D gene. Trimming removed 8 bases at V and 0 bases at J, with 10 bases between. The CDR3 runs to 13 residues. Germline CDR1 SEHNR, CDR2 FQNEAQ (reference sequence). Here the CDR3 reads CASGWTHQETQYF. CDR3 nucleotides: TGTGCCAGCGGCTGGACCCACCAAGAGACCCAGTACTTC.

This clonotype came up a few times. This chain uses TRBV5-8 with TRBJ2-3; TRBD1 is a possible D gene (6 bases). V lost 4 bases, J lost 6 bases, and 15 bases lay in between. The CDR3 contains 14 residues. Germline CDR1 reads SGHTS; CDR2 reads YDEGEE. The chain's CDR3 is CASSPGHPTDTQYF. CDR3 nucleotides: TGTGCCAGCAGCCCGGGACACCCGACGGATACGCAGTATTTT.

V and J are TRBV12-3 or TRBV12-4 and TRBJ2-1; D not certain. This CDR3 is built from 16 residues. V was cut by 2 bases and J by 2 bases, with 13 bases left in between. As DNA, the CDR3 is TGTGCCAGCAGTTTAAGAGGTAGGCCAACCTACAATGAGCAGTTCTTC. Translating it yields CASSLRGRPTYNEQFF.

This sequence joins TRBV27 and TRBJ2-6, with D possibly TRBD1 on 6 matching bases. CDR1 and CDR2 (germline): MNHEY, SMNVEV (reference sequence). The CDR3 runs 17 residues. V shed 3 bases and J shed 2 bases, with 14 bases lying between them. The CDR3 protein is CASSLGAVIPGANVLTF. The CDR3, as DNA: TGTGCCAGCAGTTTGGGGGCAGTAATACCTGGGGCCAACGTCCTGACTTTC.

This CDR3 reads CATRGTVEKLFF. Written as DNA, the CDR3 is TGTGCCACCAGAGGGACAGTTGAAAAACTGTTTTTT. This chain links TRBV21-1 with TRBJ1-4; the table's D call TRBD1 went unverified against the DNA. TRBV21-1 is classified as a pseudogene. The CDR3 loop spans 12 amino acids.

With regard to this clonotype: This clone may be a read error of a much larger clone one base away. This chain uses TRBV20-1 with TRBJ1-1; D not resolved. The ends were cut back, 1 base at V and 1 base at J, with 7 bases in the middle. Germline V CDR1 and CDR2: DFQATT, SNEGSKA (reference sequence). The CDR3 loop spans 13 amino acids. This CDR3 reads CSARVCRNTEAFF. In DNA, the CDR3 is TGCAGTGCTAGAGTCTGCAGGAACACTGAAGCTTTCTTT.

The V gene is TRBV6-5, the J gene TRBJ2-7; D is possibly TRBD2 (6 bases). TRBJ2-4 matches the DNA end more closely, so the J call is doubtful. Germline loops: CDR1 MNHEY, CDR2 SVGAGI. The CDR3 consists of 15 residues. The CDR3 sequence: CASSPTSVAKNIQYF. Here the CDR3 DNA reads TGTGCCAGCAGTCCGACTAGTGTGGCCAAAAACATTCAGTACTTC.

The chain has TRBV29-1 and TRBJ2-1; possible D gene TRBD1, 6 bases. Trimming took off 6 bases at V and 2 bases at J, with 14 bases between the two ends. CDR3 size: 14 residues. Germline CDR1 is SQVTM and CDR2 is ANQGSEA. The CDR3 is CSVGRQEPYNEQFF. DNA for the CDR3: TGCAGCGTCGGAAGACAGGAGCCCTACAATGAGCAGTTCTTC.

CDR3 sequence (DNA): TGTGCCAGCAGCCGTTACAGGGATAGCACAGATACGCAGTATTTT. Translated, it gives CASSRYRDSTDTQYF. This rearrangement joins TRBV12-3 or TRBV12-4 to TRBJ2-3; a possible D gene is TRBD1 (6 bases). V was pared by 6 bases and J by 0 bases, with 13 bases between. This CDR3 spans 15 amino acids.

This rearrangement joins TRBV6-1 to TRBJ2-3, with D perhaps matching TRBD2 (6 bases). This CDR3 comprises 13 residues. Deletions cut 6 bases from V and 1 base from J, with 8 bases between. Germline CDR1 reads MNHNS; CDR2 reads SASEGT. The CDR3 loop is CASRGLRTDTQYF. Here the CDR3 DNA reads TGTGCCAGCAGGGGACTTCGCACAGATACGCAGTATTTT.

The chain joins TRBV7-2 to TRBJ2-3; the D gene is possibly TRBD2 (6 bases). In germline, CDR1 is SGHTA, CDR2 FQGNSA. V gave up 9 bases and J gave up 2 bases, with 15 bases separating them. CDR3 size: 14 residues. CDR3 residues: CASKVRGTTDTQYF. CDR3 coding DNA: TGTGCCAGTAAAGTGCGGGGAACCACAGATACGCAGTATTTT.

This clonotype was counted a few times. The chain links TRBV29-1 to TRBJ2-6, with D hard to call. Between the trimmed V and J ends, which lost 4 bases and 0 bases, there was a span of 10 bases. Germline lookup yields CDR1 SQVTM and CDR2 ANQGSEA. The CDR3 has 15 residues. Here the CDR3 reads CSVAKDSSGANVLTF. CDR3 bases: TGCAGCGTTGCTAAGGATTCCTCTGGGGCCAACGTCCTGACTTTC.

V gene TRBV6-2 or TRBV6-3 combines with J gene TRBJ1-2; D not resolved. CDR3 length: 12 residues. The germline V gene has CDR1 MNHEY and CDR2 SVGEGT. The V and J ends lost 5 bases and 10 bases respectively, with 14 bases between them. The CDR3 spells CASSETTAPYTF. The CDR3 coding sequence is TGTGCCAGCAGTGAGACCACAGCTCCCTACACCTTC.

This chain connects TRBV21-1 to TRBJ2-7; the DNA was not used to check the table's D call, TRBD1. TRBV21-1 is marked as a pseudogene. The CDR3 extends over 13 amino acids. The CDR3 DNA follows: TGTGCCAGCAGCAAAGACAGGGGACACGAGCAGTACTTC. This sequence encodes CASSKDRGHEQYF.

This clonotype occurred a few times. The J gene is TRBJ2-1, the V gene TRBV9, with 7 bases identical to TRBD2. The CDR3 spans 18 residues. In germline, CDR1 is SGDLS, CDR2 YYNGEE. With 4 bases clipped from V and 3 bases from J, the junction kept 16 bases outside the gene matches. CDR3 amino acids: CASSQAGAIGGIYNEQFF. CDR3 DNA: TGTGCCAGCAGCCAAGCCGGGGCTATCGGGGGGATCTACAATGAGCAGTTCTTC.

The chain carries TRBV20-1 and TRBJ1-1; TRBD1 agrees at 8 bases. CDR1 is DFQATT and CDR2 is SNEGSKA in the germline V gene (reference sequence). The CDR3 consists of 14 residues. V shed 5 bases and J 5 bases; nucleotides not matched to a gene: 10. In DNA, the CDR3 is TGCAGTGCTTCAAACGACAGGGGTGATACTGAAGCTTTCTTT. This encodes CSASNDRGDTEAFF.

This clonotype was picked up a small number of times. The CDR3 protein is CASSSLRQEQYF. The CDR3 DNA sequence: TGTGCCAGCAGCTCTCTCCGGCAGGAGCAGTACTTC. J is TRBJ2-5 and V is TRBV7-2; D remains ambiguous. This CDR3 has 12 amino acids. The V end lost 4 bases, the J end lost 11 bases, and 14 bases lay between the germline ends. Germline V lookup: CDR1 SGHTA, CDR2 FQGNSA.

This clonotype was seen only once. The V and J genes are TRBV18 and TRBJ1-2; D remains ambiguous. The V and J ends lost 2 bases and 8 bases respectively, with 18 bases between them. The CDR3 has 15 residues. From germline, CDR1 is KGHSH and CDR2 LQKENI. The CDR3 is CASSPIADPRGGYTF. The CDR3 DNA follows: TGTGCCAGCTCACCAATAGCAGATCCTCGAGGGGGCTACACCTTC.

The chain has TRBV5-5 and TRBJ2-5; D unclear. CDR1 SGHKS and CDR2 YYEKEE come from the germline V gene (reference sequence). V was cut by 1 base and J by 1 base, with 11 bases left in between. The CDR3 is made up of 15 amino acids. Written as DNA, the CDR3 is TGTGCCAGCAGCTTGAGGCTTCAGATCCAAGAGACCCAGTACTTC. Amino acid sequence: CASSLRLQIQETQYF. Looking up the rest from reference TRBV5-5 and TRBJ2-5 gives the full variable domain: DAGVTQSPTHLIKTRGQQVTLRCSPISGHKSVSWYQQVLGQGPQFIFQYYEKEERGRGNFPDRFSARQFPNYSSELNVNALLLGDSALYLCASSLRLQIQETQYFGPGTRLLVL.